This T cell receptor beta chain is drawn from a study of T cell repertoires in cytomegalovirus infection. Study summary: An indication of both CMV infection and matching HLA type came from public TCR beta signatures.

MiXCR, applied by TCRdb to the reads, yields one record per CDR3 protein. Found here are 700,000 to 950,000 distinct CDR3 sequences, around a third of them singletons; the top ten hold under 15%. Regarding this clonotype: The antigen is unknown.

Trimming took 7 bases from V and 2 from J, leaving 10 bases between them. Germline CDR1 reads MNHEY; CDR2 reads SVGEGT. CDR3 length: 13 residues. Study results and limitations: Cumulated frequencies of public TCR beta families served to identify carriers of CMV plus the relevant HLA. Clonotypes of TCR beta that were HLA-C-restricted and CMV-specific dominated the ex vivo response.

V and J are TRBV6-2 or TRBV6-3 and TRBJ2-3; D might be TRBD1 (5 bases). The sample in question was cultured CD8+ T cells from PBMCs, obtained from culture after CMV antigen stimulation. The origin of this receptor is a human donor in good health (CMV status not recorded). Some clones in this sample may be carry-over from other donors' samples. The CDR3 coding sequence is TGTGCCAGCACCTCAGGGATCACAGATACGCAGTATTTT. It encodes CASTSGITDTQYF.